The 28 T cell receptor beta chains presented below share a single source sample, sequenced in a study of early T cells in non-severe SARS-CoV-2 infection (dated by TCRdb to the early 2020s). The protocol used for the library was 5' RACE. The instrument given in TCRdb is NextSeq 500. The public reads were quality trimmed at Q25 with fastp and then assembled into clones with MiXCR by TCRdb, keeping productive beta chains. Each CDR3 protein appears once, grouped with its most common genes and DNA. The sample table lists around 64,000 distinct CDR3 sequences, over 9.5% of them with a count of one. The top ten clones comprise over 1.1% of the sample. The source was whole blood, collected at baseline. The source of these receptors is an adult who was a healthcare worker with PCR-confirmed SARS-CoV-2 infection or an uninfected control (not recorded which).

The chain combines TRBV6-5 with TRBJ1-1, with D possibly TRBD1 on 5 matching bases. V lost 5 bases and J 0 bases, leaving 10 bases between the germline ends. The CDR3 is 14 amino acids. The germline V gene has CDR1 MNHEY and CDR2 SVGAGI. CDR3 amino acids: CASSDDSMNTEAFF. As DNA, the CDR3 is TGTGCCAGCAGTGACGACAGTATGAACACTGAAGCTTTCTTT.

The V gene is TRBV10-3, the J gene TRBJ2-1; possibly TRBD2 for D (6 bases). V lost 5 bases and J lost 7, with 15 bases in between. The CDR3 has 14 residues. The germline V gene has CDR1 ENHRY and CDR2 SYGVKD. CDR3 in DNA: TGTGCCATCAGTCTTACGGGAGCTCTGAATGAGCAGTTCTTC. Translation gives CAISLTGALNEQFF.

The chain couples TRBV5-1 to TRBJ1-1; D is unresolved. The CDR3 sequence is 12 residues long. With 0 bases removed from V and 6 bases from J, the gap between germline ends came to 6 bases. The germline gives CDR1 SGHRS, CDR2 YFSETQ. The CDR3 here is CASSLEGPEAFF. DNA for the CDR3: TGCGCCAGCAGCTTGGAAGGGCCTGAAGCTTTCTTT.

This clonotype was observed a few times. DNA for the CDR3: TGTGCCAGTAGCGCCTCAGGGAATTCACCCCTCCACTTT. Encoded protein: CASSASGNSPLHF. The chain employs TRBV19 and TRBJ1-6; a possible D gene is TRBD1 (5 bases). V shed 6 bases and J shed 7 bases, with 10 bases lying between them. This CDR3 has 13 residues. Germline values: CDR1 LNHDA, CDR2 SQIVND (reference sequence).

This chain links TRBV6-2 or TRBV6-3 with TRBJ1-1; D is perhaps TRBD1 (5 bases). Per germline, CDR1 MNHEY and CDR2 SVGEGT. V lost 8 bases, J lost 7 bases, and 8 bases lay in between. CDR3 length: 10 amino acids. The CDR3 DNA reads TGTGCCAGCCGACAGTTTGAAGCTTTCTTT. It is translated as CASRQFEAFF.

This clonotype showed up many times. The genes are TRBV6-2 or TRBV6-3 and TRBJ1-2; TRBD1 agrees at 7 bases. Germline CDR1 reads MNHEY; CDR2 reads SVGEGT. With V trimmed by 3 bases and J by 8 bases, 12 bases remained unmatched. This CDR3 has 15 amino acids. The chain's CDR3 is CASSYLLRQGDGYTF. CDR3 nucleotides: TGTGCCAGCAGTTATCTCTTAAGACAGGGTGACGGCTACACCTTC.

The CDR3 loop is CASRKLAGMDNEQFF. The CDR3 coding sequence is TGTGCCAGCAGGAAACTAGCGGGTATGGACAATGAGCAGTTCTTC. This chain connects TRBV11-2 to TRBJ2-1; 9 bases match TRBD2. Germline assignment: CDR1 SGHAT and CDR2 FQNNGV. Trimming cost V 6 bases and J 5 bases; bases outside gene matches: 8. The CDR3 spans 15 residues.

In its sample, this clonotype was seen once. The junction departs from germline at one end; a sequencing error may be responsible. J is TRBJ2-1 and V is TRBV12-3 or TRBV12-4; 9 positions agree with TRBD2. The CDR3 runs 16 residues. The CDR3 region has the DNA TGTGCCAACAGTCCCTTAGCGGGAGCCCAGTACAATGAGCAGTTCTTC. Its translation is CANSPLAGAQYNEQFF.

This clonotype was counted only a few times. J is TRBJ2-2 and V is TRBV7-2; D is perhaps TRBD2 (6 bases). V was trimmed by 1 base and J by 9 bases, leaving 15 bases between them. Germline assignment: CDR1 SGHTA and CDR2 FQGNSA. The CDR3 is 15 amino acids. The chain's CDR3 is CASSLVGGISRELFF. The CDR3 DNA follows: TGTGCCAGCAGCTTAGTGGGCGGGATATCCCGGGAGCTGTTTTTT.

The V and J genes are TRBV24-1 and TRBJ2-1; D gene unclear. The germline V gene encodes CDR1 KGHDR and CDR2 SFDVKD. Trimming removed 4 bases from V and 5 bases from J, with 14 bases in between. The CDR3 runs to 15 residues. The CDR3 DNA is TGTGCCACCAGTGACCCAAACTGGCGAAACAATGAGCAGTTCTTC. This encodes CATSDPNWRNNEQFF.

The chain employs TRBV6-6 and TRBJ2-3; unclear D gene. Deletions cut 3 bases from V and 4 bases from J, with 11 bases between. Per germline, CDR1 MNHNY and CDR2 SVGAGI (reference sequence). CDR3 length: 14 residues. CDR3 bases: TGTGCCAGCAGTTATGCGGCGATGGCAGATACGCAGTATTTT. It yields the protein CASSYAAMADTQYF.

This clonotype was detected a few times. V gene TRBV18 combines with J gene TRBJ2-7; D perhaps matches TRBD2 (8 bases). This CDR3 is 13 amino acids long. Germline assignment: CDR1 KGHSH and CDR2 LQKENI. Trimming cost V 7 bases and J 9 bases, with 19 bases left between them. The CDR3, as DNA: TGTGCCAGCTACACCTCGGGGGGGACAGCGCAGTACTTC. It encodes CASYTSGGTAQYF.

This sequence joins TRBV7-4 and TRBJ1-4, with 8 positions matching TRBD1. Germline-derived CDR1 and CDR2 are SGHVT and SQSDAQ. V was clipped by 6 bases and J by 7 bases; unmatched bases: 13. This CDR3 has 16 amino acids. This chain's CDR3 is CASRPRDRGTGEKLFF. CDR3 bases: TGTGCCAGCAGACCCCGTGACAGGGGTACGGGTGAAAAACTGTTTTTT. The full variable domain, with the rest looked up from reference TRBV7-4 and TRBJ1-4, is GAGVSQSPRYKVAKRGRDVALRCDSISGHVTLYWYRQTLGQGSEVLTYSQSDAQRDKSGRPSGRFSAERPERSVSTLKIQRTEQGDSAVYLCASRPRDRGTGEKLFFGSGTQLSVL.

The rearrangement links TRBV6-5 to TRBJ2-1; 8 positions agree with TRBD2. With V trimmed by 5 bases and J by 7 bases, 4 bases remained unmatched. The CDR3 has 13 residues. Germline V CDR1 and CDR2: MNHEY, SVGAGI. The CDR3 coding sequence is TGTGCCAGCAGTCGGACTAGCATGAATGAGCAGTTCTTC. Its protein product is CASSRTSMNEQFF.

The gene calls are TRBV30 and TRBJ2-3; perhaps TRBD1 as D (6 bases). The CDR3 has 13 amino acids. V lost 4 bases and J 9 bases, leaving 17 bases between the germline ends. From germline, CDR1 is GTSNPN and CDR2 SVGIG (reference sequence). The CDR3 coding sequence is TGTGCCTGGATGCTATTACCAGGGGACACGCAGTATTTT. Amino acids: CAWMLLPGDTQYF.

This clonotype has just one count. The rearrangement uses TRBV28 and TRBJ2-1; the D gene is possibly TRBD1 (5 bases). Germline assignment: CDR1 MDHEN and CDR2 SYDVKM. The CDR3 runs to 19 residues. Trimming left V 6 bases short and J 10 bases short, with 34 bases between. The DNA for the CDR3 is TGTGCCAGCAGCCTCATGTTGCAGGGTCCCGGAACCCCTTTACCCGAGCAGTTCTTC. This encodes CASSLMLQGPGTPLPEQFF. Full variable domain (outside the CDR3, taken from reference TRBV28 and TRBJ2-1): DVKVTQSSRYLVKRTGEKVFLECVQDMDHENMFWYRQDPGLGLRLIYFSYDVKMKEKGDIPEGYSVSREKKERFSLILESASTNQTSMYLCASSLMLQGPGTPLPEQFFGPGTRLTVL.

This chain connects TRBV10-3 to TRBJ2-5, with 7 bases aligning to TRBD2. Germline-derived CDR1 and CDR2 are ENHRY and SYGVKD. Unmatched junction bases numbered 1, after V lost 4 bases and J lost 2 bases. This CDR3 contains 13 residues. CDR3 in amino acids: CAISGLAQETQYF. The DNA for the CDR3 is TGTGCCATCAGTGGACTAGCACAAGAGACCCAGTACTTC.

This clonotype was counted between two and nine times. The chain employs TRBV6-2 or TRBV6-3 and TRBJ2-3; D is unclear. Germline loops: CDR1 MNHEY, CDR2 SVGEGT. The V end lost 1 base, the J end lost 8 bases, and 7 bases lay between the germline ends. The CDR3 is 12 residues long. CDR3 loop: CASSYYVGTQYF. CDR3 coding DNA: TGTGCCAGCAGTTACTATGTAGGTACGCAGTATTTT.

This clonotype has just a few counts. This rearrangement joins TRBV11-2 to TRBJ2-1, with D tentatively TRBD1 or TRBD2 (6 bases each). V lost 0 bases and J 6 bases, leaving 15 bases between the germline ends. CDR3 length: 16 residues. Germline-derived CDR1 and CDR2 are SGHAT and FQNNGV. The CDR3 DNA sequence: TGTGCCAGCAGCTTAGATCCGGGGGCGCGCGGCAATGAGCAGTTCTTC. It encodes CASSLDPGARGNEQFF.

The V and J genes are TRBV20-1 and TRBJ2-7, with D unclear. The germline V gene has CDR1 DFQATT and CDR2 SNEGSKA (reference sequence). The V and J ends lost 1 base and 5 bases respectively, with 6 bases between them. The CDR3 runs to 11 residues. The CDR3 DNA is TGCAGTGCTAGAGTAGGTAACGAGCAGTACTTC. This sequence encodes CSARVGNEQYF.

The chain recombines TRBV7-2 with TRBJ2-3, with 10 bases matching TRBD2. Losses at the gene ends were 5 bases for V and 2 bases for J; bases not matched to a gene: 7. Germline loops: CDR1 SGHTA, CDR2 FQGNSA. The CDR3 contains 16 residues. DNA of the CDR3: TGTGCCAGCAGCGATAGGACTAGCGGCTTCACAGATACGCAGTATTTT. Its translation: CASSDRTSGFTDTQYF.

This clonotype was seen many times. This chain links TRBV27 with TRBJ2-3; 13 bases are a match to TRBD2. Per the germline V gene, CDR1 is MNHEY and CDR2 is SMNVEV (reference sequence). Trimming cost V 6 bases and J 6 bases; bases outside gene matches: 9. The length of the CDR3 is 16 residues. The CDR3 is CASSATSGRVFDTQYF. In nucleotides, the CDR3 is TGTGCCAGCAGCGCAACTAGCGGGAGGGTTTTTGATACGCAGTATTTT.

This clonotype was counted a few times. Relative to the germline gene, one junction end is altered; a read error may explain this. The chain has TRBV11-2 and TRBJ1-1; 7 bases map to TRBD1. Germline CDR1 SGHAT, CDR2 FQNNGV. The CDR3 spans 15 residues. The CDR3, as DNA: TGTGCCAGCAGCTATAACAGACAGGGTCGAACTGAAGTTTTCTTT. Its translation: CASSYNRQGRTEVFF.

This clonotype was observed a handful of times. The chain couples TRBV19 to TRBJ1-4, with D unclear. V was clipped by 4 bases and J by 4 bases, with 7 bases between them. This CDR3 contains 13 residues. The V gene's germline CDR1 is LNHDA and CDR2 SQIVND (reference sequence). CDR3 DNA sequence: TGTGCCAGTAGTAACAGTATTAATGAAAAACTGTTTTTT. The encoded protein is CASSNSINEKLFF.

This clonotype was seen ten or more times. The chain has TRBV29-1 and TRBJ1-1; possibly TRBD1 for D (5 bases). This CDR3 has 13 amino acids. Trimming left V 6 bases short and J 5 bases short, with 16 bases between. Germline CDR1 SQVTM, CDR2 ANQGSEA. The CDR3 nucleotides are TGCAGCGTCGGCAACAGGATGGGGACTGAAGCTTTCTTT. It codes for CSVGNRMGTEAFF.

This clonotype has more than one count but fewer than ten. The J gene is TRBJ2-5, the V gene TRBV29-1, with D possibly called TRBD1 or TRBD2 (5 bases each). The germline V and J ends were trimmed by 3 bases and 3 bases, with 11 bases remaining between them. CDR3 length equals 13 residues. The germline V gene has CDR1 SQVTM and CDR2 ANQGSEA. Here the CDR3 reads CSVEGTEEETQYF. The DNA for the CDR3 is TGCAGCGTTGAGGGGACGGAAGAAGAGACCCAGTACTTC.

This clonotype was seen more than once but under ten times. V is TRBV7-2 and J is TRBJ2-5; the match to TRBD1 covers 8 bases. The CDR3 length is 14 residues. Germline CDR1 SGHTA, CDR2 FQGNSA. The junction had 6 bases not matched to a gene; V was cut back by 5 bases and J by 4 bases. The DNA of the CDR3 is TGTGCCAGCAGCCCTGACAGGGGCGGAGAGACCCAGTACTTC. Its translation is CASSPDRGGETQYF.

This clonotype turned up a few times. The chain recombines TRBV4-1 with TRBJ1-1; 8 bases align to TRBD1. Losses at the gene ends were 6 bases for V and 4 bases for J; bases not matched to a gene: 4. The CDR3 loop spans 13 amino acids. From germline, CDR1 is MGHRA and CDR2 YSYEKL. The CDR3, as DNA: TGCGCCAGCAGGATGACAGGGGCCACTGAAGCTTTCTTT. Translated: CASRMTGATEAFF.